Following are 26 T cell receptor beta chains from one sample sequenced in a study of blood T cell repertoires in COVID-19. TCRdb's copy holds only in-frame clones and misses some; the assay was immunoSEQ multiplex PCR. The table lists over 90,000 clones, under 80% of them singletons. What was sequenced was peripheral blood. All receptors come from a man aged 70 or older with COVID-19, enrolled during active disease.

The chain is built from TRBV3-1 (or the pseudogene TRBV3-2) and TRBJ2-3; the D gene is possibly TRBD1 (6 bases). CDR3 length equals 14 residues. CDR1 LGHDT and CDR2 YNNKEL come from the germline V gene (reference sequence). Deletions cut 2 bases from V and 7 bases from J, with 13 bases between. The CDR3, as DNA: TGTGCCAGCAGCCAACCGGCCAGGGGAAATACGCAGTATTTT. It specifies CASSQPARGNTQYF.

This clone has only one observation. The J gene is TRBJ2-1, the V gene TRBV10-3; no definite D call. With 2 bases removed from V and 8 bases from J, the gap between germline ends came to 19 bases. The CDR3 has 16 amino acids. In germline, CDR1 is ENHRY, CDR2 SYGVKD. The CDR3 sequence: CAISEGIDSPVDEQFF. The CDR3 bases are TGTGCCATCAGTGAGGGTATTGACTCCCCAGTGGATGAGCAGTTCTTC.

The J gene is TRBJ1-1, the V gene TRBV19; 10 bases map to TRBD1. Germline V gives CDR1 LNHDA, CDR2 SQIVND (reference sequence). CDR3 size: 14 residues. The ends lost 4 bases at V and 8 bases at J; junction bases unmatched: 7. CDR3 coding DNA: TGTGCCAGTAGTAAAAAGACAGGGGGCTCCGAAGCTTTCTTT. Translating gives CASSKKTGGSEAFF. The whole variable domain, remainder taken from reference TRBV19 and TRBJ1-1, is DGGITQSPKYLFRKEGQNVTLSCEQNLNHDAMYWYRQDPGQGLRLIYYSQIVNDFQKGDIAEGYSVSREKKESFPLTVTSAQKNPTAFYLCASSKKTGGSEAFFGQGTRLTVV.

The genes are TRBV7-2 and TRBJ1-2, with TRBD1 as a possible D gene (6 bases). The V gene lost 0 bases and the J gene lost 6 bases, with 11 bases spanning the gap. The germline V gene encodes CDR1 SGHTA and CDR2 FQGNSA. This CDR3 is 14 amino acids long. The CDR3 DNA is TGTGCCAGCAGCTTAGCGCGGCAGGGGCATGGCTACACCTTC. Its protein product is CASSLARQGHGYTF.

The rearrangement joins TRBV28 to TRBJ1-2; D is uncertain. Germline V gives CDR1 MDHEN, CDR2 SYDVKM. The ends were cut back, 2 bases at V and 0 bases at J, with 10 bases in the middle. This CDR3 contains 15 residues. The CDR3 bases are TGTGCCAGCAGTTTAGGGTACACAGCTAACTATGGCTACACCTTC. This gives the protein CASSLGYTANYGYTF.

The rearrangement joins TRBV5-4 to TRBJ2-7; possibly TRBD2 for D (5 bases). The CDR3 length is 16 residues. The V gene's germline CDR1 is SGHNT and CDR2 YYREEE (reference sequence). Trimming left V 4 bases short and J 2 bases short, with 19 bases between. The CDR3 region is CASSRSIATDTYEQYF. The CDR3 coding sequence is TGTGCCAGCAGCCGCTCCATAGCGACCGATACCTACGAGCAGTACTTC.

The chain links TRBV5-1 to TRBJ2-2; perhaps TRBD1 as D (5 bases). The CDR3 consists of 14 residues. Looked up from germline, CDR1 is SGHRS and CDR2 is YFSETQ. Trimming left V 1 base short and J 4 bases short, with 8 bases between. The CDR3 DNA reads TGCGCCAGCAGCTTGACAGGTCTCACCGGGGAGCTGTTTTTT. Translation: CASSLTGLTGELFF.

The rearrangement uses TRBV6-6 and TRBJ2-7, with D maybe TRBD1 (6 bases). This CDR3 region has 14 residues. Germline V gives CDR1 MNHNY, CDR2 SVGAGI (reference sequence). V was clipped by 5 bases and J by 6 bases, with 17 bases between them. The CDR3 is CASSLQGPGGEQYF. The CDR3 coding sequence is TGTGCCAGCAGTCTACAGGGACCCGGTGGCGAGCAGTACTTC.

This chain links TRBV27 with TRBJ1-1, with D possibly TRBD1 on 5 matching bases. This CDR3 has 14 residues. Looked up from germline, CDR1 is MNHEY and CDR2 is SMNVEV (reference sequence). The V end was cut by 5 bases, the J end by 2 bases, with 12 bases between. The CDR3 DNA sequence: TGTGCCAGCAGTCCAAACAGGCTCAACACTGAAGCTTTCTTT. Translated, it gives CASSPNRLNTEAFF.

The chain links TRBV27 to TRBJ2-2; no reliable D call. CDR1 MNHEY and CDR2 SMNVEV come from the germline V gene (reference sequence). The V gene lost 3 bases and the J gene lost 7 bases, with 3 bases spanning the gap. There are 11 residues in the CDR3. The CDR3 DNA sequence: TGTGCCAGCAGTTTTCTCGGGGAGCTGTTTTTT. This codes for CASSFLGELFF.

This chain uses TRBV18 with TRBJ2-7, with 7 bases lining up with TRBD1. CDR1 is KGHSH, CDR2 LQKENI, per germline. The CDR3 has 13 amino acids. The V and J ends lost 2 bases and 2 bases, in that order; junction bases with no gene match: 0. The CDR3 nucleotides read TGTGCCAGCTCACCAGGGACAGCCTACGAGCAGTACTTC. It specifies CASSPGTAYEQYF.

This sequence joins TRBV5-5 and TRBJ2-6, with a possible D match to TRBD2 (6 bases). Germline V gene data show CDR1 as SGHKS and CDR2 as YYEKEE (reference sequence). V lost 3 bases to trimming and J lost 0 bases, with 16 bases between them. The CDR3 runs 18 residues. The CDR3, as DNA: TGTGCCAGCAGCTGGGTAGGGACGGACTACTCTGGGGCCAACGTCCTGACTTTC. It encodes CASSWVGTDYSGANVLTF.

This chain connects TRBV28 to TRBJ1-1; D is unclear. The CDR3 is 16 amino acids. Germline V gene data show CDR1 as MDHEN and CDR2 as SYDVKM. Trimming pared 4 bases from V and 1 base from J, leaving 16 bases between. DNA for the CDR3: TGTGCCAGCAGTTCCGCGATTATTTCATCGAACACTGAAGCTTTCTTT. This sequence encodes CASSSAIISSNTEAFF. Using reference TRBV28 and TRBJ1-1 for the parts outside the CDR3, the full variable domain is DVKVTQSSRYLVKRTGEKVFLECVQDMDHENMFWYRQDPGLGLRLIYFSYDVKMKEKGDIPEGYSVSREKKERFSLILESASTNQTSMYLCASSSAIISSNTEAFFGQGTRLTVV.

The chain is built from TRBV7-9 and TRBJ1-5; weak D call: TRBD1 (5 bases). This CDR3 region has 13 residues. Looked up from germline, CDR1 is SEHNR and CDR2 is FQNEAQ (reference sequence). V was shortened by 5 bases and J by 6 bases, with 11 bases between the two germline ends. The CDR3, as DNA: TGTGCCAGCAGCCGAGAAGGGGTTCAGCCCCAGCATTTT. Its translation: CASSREGVQPQHF.

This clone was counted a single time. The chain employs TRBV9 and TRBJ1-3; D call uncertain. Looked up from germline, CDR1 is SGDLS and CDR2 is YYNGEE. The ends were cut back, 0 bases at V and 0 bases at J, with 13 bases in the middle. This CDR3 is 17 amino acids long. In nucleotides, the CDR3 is TGTGCCAGCAGCGTAGGGGAGGGCGCGAGCTCTGGAAACACCATATATTTT. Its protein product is CASSVGEGASSGNTIYF. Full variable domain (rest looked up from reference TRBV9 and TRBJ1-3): DSGVTQTPKHLITATGQRVTLRCSPRSGDLSVYWYQQSLDQGLQFLIQYYNGEERAKGNILERFSAQQFPDLHSELNLSSLELGDSALYFCASSVGEGASSGNTIYFGEGSWLTVV.

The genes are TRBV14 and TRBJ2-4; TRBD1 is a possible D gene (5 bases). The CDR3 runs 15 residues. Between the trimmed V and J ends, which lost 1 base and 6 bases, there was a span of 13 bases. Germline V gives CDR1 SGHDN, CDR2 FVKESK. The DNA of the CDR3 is TGTGCCAGCAGCCAAGCGCTAGGGGTGGCAAACATTCAGTACTTC. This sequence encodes CASSQALGVANIQYF.

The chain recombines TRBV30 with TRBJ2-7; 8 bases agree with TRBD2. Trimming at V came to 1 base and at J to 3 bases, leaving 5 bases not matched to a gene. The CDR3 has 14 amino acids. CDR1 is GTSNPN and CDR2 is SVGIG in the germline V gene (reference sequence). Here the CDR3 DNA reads TGTGCCTGGAGTGAGGGACTAGTAAACTACGAGCAGTACTTC. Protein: CAWSEGLVNYEQYF.

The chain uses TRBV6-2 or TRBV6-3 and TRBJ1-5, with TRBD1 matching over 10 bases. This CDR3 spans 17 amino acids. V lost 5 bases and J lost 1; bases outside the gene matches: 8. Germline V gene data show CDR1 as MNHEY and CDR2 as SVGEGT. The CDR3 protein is CASSNRDRGWSNQPQHF. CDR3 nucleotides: TGTGCCAGCAGTAACCGGGACAGGGGTTGGAGCAATCAGCCCCAGCATTTT.

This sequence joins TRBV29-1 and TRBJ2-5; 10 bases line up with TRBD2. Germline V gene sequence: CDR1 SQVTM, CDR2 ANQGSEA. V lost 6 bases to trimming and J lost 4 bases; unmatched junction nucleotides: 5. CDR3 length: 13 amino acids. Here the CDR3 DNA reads TGCAGCGTCGCCCGACTAGCGGGAGAGACCCAGTACTTC. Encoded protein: CSVARLAGETQYF.

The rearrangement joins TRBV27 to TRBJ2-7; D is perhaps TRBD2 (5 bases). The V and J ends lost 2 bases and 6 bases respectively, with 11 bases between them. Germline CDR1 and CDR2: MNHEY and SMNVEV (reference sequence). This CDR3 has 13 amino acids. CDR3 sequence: CASSLTLAPEQYF. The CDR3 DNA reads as TGTGCCAGCAGTTTAACCCTAGCTCCCGAGCAGTACTTC.

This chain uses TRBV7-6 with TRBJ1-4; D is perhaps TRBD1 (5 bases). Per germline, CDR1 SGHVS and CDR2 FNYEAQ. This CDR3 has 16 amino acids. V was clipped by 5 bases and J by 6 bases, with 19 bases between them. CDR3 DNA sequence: TGTGCCAGCAGCCCAATCAGTTGGAGGGGAGATGAAAAACTGTTTTTT. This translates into CASSPISWRGDEKLFF.

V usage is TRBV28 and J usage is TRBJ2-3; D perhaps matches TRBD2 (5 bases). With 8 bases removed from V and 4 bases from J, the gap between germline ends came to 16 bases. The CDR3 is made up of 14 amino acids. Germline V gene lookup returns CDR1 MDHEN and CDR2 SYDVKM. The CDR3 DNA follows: TGTGCCAGCCATCGAGCGGTACGGTCAGATACGCAGTATTTT. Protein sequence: CASHRAVRSDTQYF.

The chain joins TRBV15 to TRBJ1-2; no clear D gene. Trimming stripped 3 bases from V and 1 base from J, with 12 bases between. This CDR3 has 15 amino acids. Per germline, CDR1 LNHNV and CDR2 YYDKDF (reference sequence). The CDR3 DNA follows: TGTGCCACCAGCAGTCGGGAGAGACTTAACTATGGCTACACCTTC. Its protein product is CATSSRERLNYGYTF.

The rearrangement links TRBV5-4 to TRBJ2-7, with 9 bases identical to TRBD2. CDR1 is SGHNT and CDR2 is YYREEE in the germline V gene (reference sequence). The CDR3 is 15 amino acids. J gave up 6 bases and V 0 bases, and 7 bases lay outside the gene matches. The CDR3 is CASSLEVSGSGEQYF. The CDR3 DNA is TGTGCCAGCAGCTTGGAGGTTAGCGGGAGTGGCGAGCAGTACTTC.

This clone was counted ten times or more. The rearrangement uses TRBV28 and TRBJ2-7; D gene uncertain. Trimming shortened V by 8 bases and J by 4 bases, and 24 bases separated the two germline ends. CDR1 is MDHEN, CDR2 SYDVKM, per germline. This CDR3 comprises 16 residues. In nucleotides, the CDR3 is TGTGCCAGCTCTTCCTGGGCCCTCCCCCCGCTTTACGAGCAGTACTTC. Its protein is CASSSWALPPLYEQYF.

CDR3 residues: CSVPADRRFSYNEQFF. CDR3 in DNA: TGCAGCGTTCCGGCGGACAGGAGATTCTCCTACAATGAGCAGTTCTTC. The chain uses TRBV29-1 and TRBJ2-1; 7 nucleotides align to TRBD1. Trimming cost V 5 bases and J 0 bases; bases outside gene matches: 10. Germline CDR1 and CDR2: SQVTM and ANQGSEA. The CDR3 sequence is 16 residues long.